These 24 T cell receptor beta chains were sequenced from one sample in a study of cytomegalovirus exposure and HLA in healthy donors. The PCR used 60 Vbeta and 13 Jbeta primers. Clones were read by immunoSEQ multiplex PCR, and TCRdb kept only the in-frame ones, dropping some. Of around 140,000 clones listed, approximately 78% are singletons. What was sequenced was PBMCs. These receptor sequences come from a woman between 50 and 59 years old in good health and CMV-seropositive.

This chain uses TRBV5-1 with TRBJ2-7, with 15 bases matching TRBD2. After removal of 4 bases from V and 4 bases from J, the junction contained 6 bases not matched to a gene. This CDR3 contains 16 residues. CDR1 is SGHRS, CDR2 YFSETQ, per germline. The DNA of the CDR3 is TGCGCCAGCAGCCAGGGACTAGCGGGAGGCTCATACGAGCAGTACTTC. It specifies CASSQGLAGGSYEQYF. The full variable domain, in which reference TRBV5-1 and TRBJ2-7 provide the parts outside the CDR3, is KAGVTQTPRYLIKTRGQQVTLSCSPISGHRSVSWYQQTPGQGLQFLFEYFSETQRNKGNFPGRFSGRQFSNSRSEMNVSTLELGDSALYLCASSQGLAGGSYEQYFGPGTRLTVT.

The rearrangement links TRBV11-1 to TRBJ2-1; the D is unclear. The V and J ends lost 0 bases and 6 bases respectively, with 9 bases between them. Germline CDR1 is SGHAT and CDR2 is FQDESV (reference sequence). The CDR3 loop spans 14 amino acids. The CDR3 DNA sequence: TGTGCCAGCAGCTTAGCGCCCACCGGCAATGAGCAGTTCTTC. It yields the protein CASSLAPTGNEQFF.

This chain connects TRBV18 to TRBJ2-2, with a tentative D call TRBD2 (5 bases). The CDR3 is 13 amino acids. In germline, CDR1 is KGHSH, CDR2 LQKENI. The V end was cut by 6 bases, the J end by 6 bases, with 11 bases between. As DNA, the CDR3 is TGTGCCAGCTCGCCGCGGGTAGCCGGGGAGCTGTTTTTT. Translated: CASSPRVAGELFF.

The chain joins TRBV7-3 to TRBJ1-1; D perhaps matches TRBD1 (6 bases). Germline V gives CDR1 SGHTA, CDR2 FQGTGA. With 5 bases removed from V and 3 bases from J, the gap between germline ends came to 16 bases. CDR3 length equals 15 residues. In DNA form, the CDR3 reads TGTGCCAGCAGCCCCCTGGGGGCCCCCTACACTGAAGCTTTCTTT. The encoded protein is CASSPLGAPYTEAFF.

This chain joins TRBV27 and TRBJ2-5; 9 bases are a match to TRBD1. The J call may be faulty, since TRBJ2-7 better matches the DNA end. The CDR3 extends over 15 amino acids. CDR1 is MNHEY and CDR2 is SMNVEV in the germline V gene (reference sequence). The CDR3 loop reads CASSIDRGGSYEQYF. The CDR3 nucleotides read TGTGCCAGCAGTATTGACAGGGGGGGCTCCTACGAGCAGTACTTC.

The gene calls are TRBV7-3 and TRBJ2-1; D remains ambiguous. Trimming left V 2 bases short and J 7 bases short, with 9 bases between. This CDR3 spans 13 amino acids. Germline V gene data show CDR1 as SGHTA and CDR2 as FQGTGA. The DNA for the CDR3 is TGTGCCAGCAGCTTAGAGGCGTCGAATGAGCAGTTCTTC. Translation gives CASSLEASNEQFF.

The chain carries TRBV2 and TRBJ2-2; TRBD2 matches 12 bases. With 2 bases clipped from V and 1 base from J, the junction kept 20 bases outside the gene matches. The CDR3 totals 23 residues. CDR1 SNHLY and CDR2 FYNNEI come from the germline V gene. CDR3 residues: CASSEMGILAGGQNDRNTGELFF. The CDR3 nucleotides read TGTGCCAGCAGTGAAATGGGCATCCTAGCGGGGGGGCAGAACGATAGGAACACCGGGGAGCTGTTTTTT.

The gene calls are TRBV28 and TRBJ2-1, with D possibly being TRBD2 (5 bases). CDR3 length: 15 residues. In germline, CDR1 is MDHEN, CDR2 SYDVKM. Trimming removed 6 bases at V and 0 bases at J, with 12 bases between. CDR3 nucleotides: TGTGCCAGCAGACGTTCAGCGGACTCCTACAATGAGCAGTTCTTC. Translating gives CASRRSADSYNEQFF.

This clone was seen only a few times. V and J are TRBV2 and TRBJ2-1; a possible D gene is TRBD1 (5 bases). CDR1 and CDR2 (germline): SNHLY, FYNNEI. The CDR3 loop spans 14 amino acids. Trimming took 6 bases from V and 1 from J, leaving 10 bases between them. This CDR3 reads CASRQAVSYNEQFF. The CDR3 DNA sequence: TGTGCCAGCAGACAGGCGGTATCCTACAATGAGCAGTTCTTC.

The count of this clone is one. This chain links TRBV4-3 with TRBJ1-5; D gene ambiguous. Between the trimmed V and J ends, which lost 0 bases and 1 base, there was a span of 7 bases. The CDR3 sequence is 15 residues long. Looked up from germline, CDR1 is LGHNA and CDR2 is YSLEER. CDR3 sequence (DNA): TGCGCCAGCAGCCAAGAACTAGTAAGCAATCAGCCCCAGCATTTT. Translating it yields CASSQELVSNQPQHF.

For this clone: Other DNA variants within this sample encode the same CDR3. The DNA of the CDR3 is TGTGCCAGCAGTGAAACGGAGGTGGACAATGAGCAGTTCTTC. Protein product: CASSETEVDNEQFF. This chain joins TRBV25-1 and TRBJ2-1; a possible D gene is TRBD2 (5 bases). Germline-derived CDR1 and CDR2 are MGHDK and SYGVNS. The CDR3 has 14 residues. V lost 2 bases to trimming and J lost 5 bases, with 10 bases between them.

The chain uses TRBV29-1 and TRBJ1-2; no clear D. Germline assignment: CDR1 SQVTM and CDR2 ANQGSEA. The length of the CDR3 is 12 residues. V was pared by 8 bases and J by 5 bases, with 15 bases between. The CDR3 sequence: CSTRTSMYGYTF. The CDR3 DNA reads TGCAGCACCAGGACTTCTATGTATGGCTACACCTTC.

The chain uses TRBV27 and TRBJ1-2, with 7 positions matching TRBD1. Per germline, CDR1 MNHEY and CDR2 SMNVEV (reference sequence). This CDR3 has 13 amino acids. The junction had 8 bases not matched to a gene; V was cut back by 5 bases and J by 8 bases. The chain's CDR3 is CASSPRRGLGYTF. The CDR3 DNA reads TGTGCCAGCAGTCCTCGAAGGGGGCTAGGCTACACCTTC.

V and J are TRBV27 and TRBJ2-1; 8 positions match TRBD2. Losses at the gene ends were 2 bases for V and 4 bases for J; bases not matched to a gene: 4. The germline gives CDR1 MNHEY, CDR2 SMNVEV (reference sequence). CDR3 size: 15 residues. The CDR3 DNA is TGTGCCAGCAGTTTAGCGGGGGGTGGTTACAATGAGCAGTTCTTC. It specifies CASSLAGGGYNEQFF.

This chain uses TRBV5-8 with TRBJ2-3, with TRBD2 as a possible D gene (7 bases). The CDR3 is 15 amino acids. Germline assignment: CDR1 SGHTS and CDR2 YDEGEE. The V end lost 2 bases, the J end lost 4 bases, and 14 bases lay between the germline ends. The CDR3: CASSLGGAVADTQYF. CDR3 DNA sequence: TGTGCCAGCAGCTTAGGGGGGGCCGTGGCAGATACGCAGTATTTT.

V usage is TRBV2 and J usage is TRBJ2-7; 7 bases align to TRBD1. This CDR3 has 14 amino acids. CDR1 and CDR2 from the germline V gene are SNHLY and FYNNEI. The junction had 3 bases not matched to a gene; V was cut back by 2 bases and J by 2 bases. CDR3 sequence (DNA): TGTGCCAGCAGTGAACAGGGGGATCCCTACGAGCAGTACTTC. Translating gives CASSEQGDPYEQYF.

The V gene is TRBV5-1, the J gene TRBJ2-2; D not resolved. CDR3 length: 13 residues. The germline V and J ends were trimmed by 2 bases and 4 bases, with 6 bases remaining between them. CDR1 SGHRS and CDR2 YFSETQ come from the germline V gene. CDR3 sequence reads: CASSFPLTGELFF. The DNA for the CDR3 is TGCGCCAGCAGCTTCCCCCTCACCGGGGAGCTGTTTTTT. The variable domain in full, completed from reference TRBV5-1 and TRBJ2-2, reads KAGVTQTPRYLIKTRGQQVTLSCSPISGHRSVSWYQQTPGQGLQFLFEYFSETQRNKGNFPGRFSGRQFSNSRSEMNVSTLELGDSALYLCASSFPLTGELFFGEGSRLTVL.

V gene TRBV11-3 combines with J gene TRBJ2-3; 10 bases match TRBD1. The junction had 6 bases not matched to a gene; V was cut back by 5 bases and J by 4 bases. The CDR3 totals 15 residues. Germline CDR1 and CDR2: SGHNT and YENEEA. The CDR3 DNA is TGTGCCAGCAGCCGAGGACAGGGGGAAGCAGATACGCAGTATTTT. Translated, it gives CASSRGQGEADTQYF.

A single count supports this clone. The chain has TRBV29-1 and TRBJ1-2; perhaps TRBD1 as D (5 bases). Germline assignment: CDR1 SQVTM and CDR2 ANQGSEA. The CDR3 is 15 residues long. Trimming took 2 bases from V and 0 from J, leaving 13 bases between them. CDR3 region: CSVERGWKANYGYTF. CDR3 nucleotides: TGCAGCGTTGAAAGGGGATGGAAAGCTAACTATGGCTACACCTTC.

V gene TRBV6-5 combines with J gene TRBJ2-7; unclear D gene. V was clipped by 5 bases and J by 7 bases, with 15 bases between them. The CDR3 consists of 13 residues. Looked up from germline, CDR1 is MNHEY and CDR2 is SVGAGI. CDR3 DNA: TGTGCCAGCAGTGCCCCGGCCTCGGGTGAGCAGTACTTC. Translation: CASSAPASGEQYF.

This clone was seen a handful of times. The chain joins TRBV6-1 to TRBJ1-4; D possibly corresponds to TRBD1 (5 bases). The CDR3 runs 15 residues. The V end lost 5 bases, the J end lost 5 bases, and 15 bases lay between the germline ends. Germline V lookup: CDR1 MNHNS, CDR2 SASEGT. The CDR3 DNA follows: TGTGCCAGCAGTCCATTGACAGTCCGAAATGAAAAACTGTTTTTT. Translation: CASSPLTVRNEKLFF.

V usage is TRBV4-3 and J usage is TRBJ1-2, with D hard to call. Trimming took off 3 bases at V and 6 bases at J, with 14 bases between the two ends. There are 14 residues in the CDR3. Germline values: CDR1 LGHNA, CDR2 YSLEER. CDR3 region: CASSQDEGTHGYTF. In DNA form, the CDR3 reads TGCGCCAGCAGCCAGGATGAGGGAACTCATGGCTACACCTTC.

The CDR3 nucleotides read TGTGCCAGCAGCGTAGATCAAGCGGGAGGGTGGAATGAGCAGTTCTTC. It specifies CASSVDQAGGWNEQFF. V gene TRBV9 combines with J gene TRBJ2-1; 10 bases map to TRBD2. Trimming took 0 bases from V and 7 from J; bases not matched to a gene: 7. The CDR3 covers 16 residues. The germline V gene has CDR1 SGDLS and CDR2 YYNGEE. Looking up the rest from reference TRBV9 and TRBJ2-1 gives the full variable domain: DSGVTQTPKHLITATGQRVTLRCSPRSGDLSVYWYQQSLDQGLQFLIQYYNGEERAKGNILERFSAQQFPDLHSELNLSSLELGDSALYFCASSVDQAGGWNEQFFGPGTRLTVL.

The chain couples TRBV4-1 to TRBJ2-3, with 7 bases identical to TRBD2. J lost 2 bases, V lost 3 bases, and 14 bases had no gene match. CDR1 and CDR2 from the germline V gene are MGHRA and YSYEKL. CDR3 length: 18 amino acids. The CDR3 spells CASSQREVAGAFTDTQYF. CDR3 DNA sequence: TGCGCCAGCAGCCAGAGGGAGGTGGCGGGAGCCTTCACAGATACGCAGTATTTT.